Listed below are T cell receptor beta chains from one sample, sequenced in a study of human T cells and chemical hapten exposure. TCRdb reprocessed the RACE reads via MiXCR and lists one record per CDR3 protein. The data show 150,000 to 200,000 distinct CDR3 sequences, approximately 24% seen once. Sequencing used whole blood, obtained in connection with sensitization to the hapten diphenylcyclopropenone (DPC). The receptor set was obtained from a woman aged 40 to 50 with alopecia areata. Some clones in this sample may be carry-over from other donors' samples. Both conserved end residues are part of each CDR3. A D gene is named only where the DNA matches it firmly. Some rows mark clone size as missing; the rest say once, few, many or name a class of expanded clone.

CDR3aa: CAVQAGVGEQYF
CDR3nt: TGTGCCGTCCAAGCGGGGGTGGGCGAGCAGTACTTC
v_gene: TRBV10-3
abundance: few
d_gene: TRBD2
j_gene: TRBJ2-7

CDR3aa: CASSHTGVRDEQFF
CDR3nt: TGCGCCAGCAGCCATACGGGAGTCAGGGATGAGCAGTTCTTC
v_gene: TRBV4-1
abundance: once
d_gene: -
j_gene: TRBJ2-1

CDR3aa: CASSFSGGLGKQYF
CDR3nt: TGTGCCAGCAGTTTTTCGGGAGGGCTGGGCAAGCAGTACTTC
v_gene: TRBV12-3/TRBV12-4
abundance: many
d_gene: TRBD2
j_gene: TRBJ2-7

CDR3aa: CSVPLVGQETQYF
CDR3nt: TGCAGCGTTCCCTTAGTAGGGCAAGAGACCCAGTACTTC
v_gene: TRBV29-1
abundance: -
d_gene: -
j_gene: TRBJ2-5

CDR3aa: CSAPSIGGQGDGYTF
CDR3nt: TGCAGTGCCCCCTCTATTGGGGGTCAAGGGGATGGCTACACCTTC
v_gene: TRBV20-1
abundance: -
d_gene: -
j_gene: TRBJ1-2

CDR3aa: CASSYSQYTGELFF
CDR3nt: TGTGCCAGCAGTTACTCGCAGTACACCGGGGAGCTGTTTTTT
v_gene: TRBV6-5
abundance: -
d_gene: -
j_gene: TRBJ2-2

CDR3aa: CSVVVAGGYHEQFF
CDR3nt: TGCAGCGTTGTGGTCGCCGGGGGTTACCATGAGCAGTTCTTC
v_gene: TRBV29-1
abundance: many
d_gene: -
j_gene: TRBJ2-1

CDR3aa: CASSGQGYTDTQYF
CDR3nt: TGTGCCAGCAGTGGACAGGGATACACAGATACGCAGTATTTT
v_gene: TRBV7-2
abundance: few
d_gene: TRBD1
j_gene: TRBJ2-3

CDR3aa: CSVGQRLAPYEQYF
CDR3nt: TGCAGCGTTGGGCAACGATTGGCCCCCTACGAGCAGTACTTC
v_gene: TRBV29-1
abundance: many
d_gene: -
j_gene: TRBJ2-7

CDR3aa: CASSLPIAGTDTQYF
CDR3nt: TGTGCCAGCAGCCTCCCGATAGCGGGCACAGATACGCAGTATTTT
v_gene: TRBV7-2
abundance: -
d_gene: -
j_gene: TRBJ2-3

CDR3aa: CASSFDGGIQETQYF
CDR3nt: TGTGCCAGCAGTTTTGATGGCGGAATCCAAGAGACCCAGTACTTC
v_gene: TRBV9
abundance: few
d_gene: -
j_gene: TRBJ2-5

CDR3aa: CSARDRGPMTDTQYF
CDR3nt: TGCAGTGCTAGAGATCGGGGTCCCATGACAGATACGCAGTATTTT
v_gene: TRBV20-1
abundance: -
d_gene: -
j_gene: TRBJ2-3

CDR3aa: CSARAPVREEQYF
CDR3nt: TGCAGTGCTAGAGCGCCCGTTAGAGAGGAGCAGTACTTC
v_gene: TRBV20-1
abundance: -
d_gene: -
j_gene: TRBJ2-7

CDR3aa: CSVPRGTEAFF
CDR3nt: TGCAGCGTGCCCAGGGGAACTGAAGCTTTCTTT
v_gene: TRBV29-1
abundance: -
d_gene: -
j_gene: TRBJ1-1

CDR3aa: CASSIKGPGSQETQYF
CDR3nt: TGTGCCAGTAGTATAAAAGGACCCGGGTCCCAAGAGACCCAGTACTTC
v_gene: TRBV19
abundance: -
d_gene: -
j_gene: TRBJ2-5

CDR3aa: CSARITNSDQETQYF
CDR3nt: TGCAGTGCTAGGATCACCAACAGCGACCAAGAGACCCAGTACTTC
v_gene: TRBV20-1
abundance: -
d_gene: -
j_gene: TRBJ2-5